These 23 T cell receptor beta chains originate from one sample sequenced in a study of identical twins. TCRdb analysed the 5' RACE reads with MiXCR anew, one entry per CDR3 protein. The repertoire holds around 100,000 distinct CDR3 sequences, about 5.6% seen once, with roughly 12% in the top ten. The material sequenced was memory T cells sorted from blood. All receptors derive from a woman aged 50 to 65 in good health.

This clonotype was counted ten times or more. The chain links TRBV5-6 to TRBJ1-1; D call uncertain. The germline V gene has CDR1 SGHDT and CDR2 YYEEEE. Trimming took 3 bases from V and 1 from J, leaving 7 bases between them. The CDR3 covers 13 residues. CDR3 sequence: CASSWPKNTEAFF. The CDR3 DNA reads TGTGCCAGCAGCTGGCCGAAGAACACTGAAGCTTTCTTT.

This clonotype was picked up a small number of times. This chain connects TRBV12-3 or TRBV12-4 to TRBJ1-4; D is possibly TRBD1 (6 bases). CDR3 length: 15 amino acids. Trimming removed 3 bases from V and 3 bases from J, with 11 bases in between. The CDR3 sequence: CASSFRRGANEKLFF. As DNA, the CDR3 is TGTGCCAGCAGTTTCCGAAGGGGGGCTAATGAAAAACTGTTTTTT.

The chain joins TRBV19 to TRBJ2-6; D remains unclear. The CDR3 loop spans 15 amino acids. Germline-derived CDR1 and CDR2 are LNHDA and SQIVND (reference sequence). V was pared by 1 base and J by 1 base, with 5 bases between. This CDR3 is CASSIVLSGANVLTF. Here the CDR3 DNA reads TGTGCCAGTAGTATAGTTCTGTCTGGGGCCAACGTCCTGACTTTC.

The rearrangement joins TRBV20-1 to TRBJ2-5; TRBD1 matches at 7 bases. The CDR3 sequence is 15 residues long. In germline, CDR1 is DFQATT, CDR2 SNEGSKA (reference sequence). V was pared by 4 bases and J by 3 bases, with 11 bases of the junction left unmatched. CDR3 DNA sequence: TGCAGTGCTAAACGGGGACAGAACCGAAAAGAGACCCAGTACTTC. It codes for CSAKRGQNRKETQYF.

The table lists this clonotype with many counts. The chain joins TRBV7-3 to TRBJ2-1; 7 bases are shared with TRBD1. The CDR3 has 16 residues. The V gene's germline CDR1 is SGHTA and CDR2 FQGTGA. V lost 4 bases and J lost 6; bases outside the gene matches: 12. The DNA for the CDR3 is TGTGCCAGCAGCTCAACCGGGACAGTAAAGTCCAATGAGCAGTTCTTC. Protein product: CASSSTGTVKSNEQFF.

This clonotype has ten or more counts. V usage is TRBV19 and J usage is TRBJ1-2; D gene unclear. V lost 0 bases, J lost 6 bases, and 8 bases lay in between. Germline lookup yields CDR1 LNHDA and CDR2 SQIVND (reference sequence). This CDR3 spans 13 amino acids. The CDR3 nucleotides read TGTGCCAGTAGTATAGAATCCGGGAATGGCTACACCTTC. Translating it yields CASSIESGNGYTF.

This clonotype was counted many times. This sequence joins TRBV5-5 and TRBJ2-5, with D perhaps matching TRBD1 (5 bases). This CDR3 spans 15 amino acids. Germline-derived CDR1 and CDR2 are SGHKS and YYEKEE (reference sequence). Trimming took off 0 bases at V and 5 bases at J, with 14 bases between the two ends. CDR3 nucleotide sequence: TGTGCCAGCAGCTTGGATATCTCCAGGGTCGAGACCCAGTACTTC. This translates into CASSLDISRVETQYF.

This clonotype was picked up a small number of times. The chain employs TRBV7-9 and TRBJ2-7; D uncertain. Germline lookup yields CDR1 SEHNR and CDR2 FQNEAQ (reference sequence). V dropped 1 base and J dropped 9 bases, with 10 bases sitting between them. The length of the CDR3 is 12 residues. The CDR3 loop is CASSLEQARQYV. The CDR3 DNA sequence: TGTGCCAGCAGCTTAGAGCAGGCCCGGCAGTACGTC.

The chain uses TRBV9 and TRBJ2-5, with 10 bases identical to TRBD2. V shed 4 bases, J shed 4 bases, and the junction held 10 bases outside the gene matches. CDR1 and CDR2 (germline): SGDLS, YYNGEE. The CDR3 runs to 16 residues. The CDR3 region is CASSPRAGGPVETQYF. The CDR3 DNA reads as TGTGCCAGCAGCCCCCGAGCGGGAGGGCCGGTAGAGACCCAGTACTTC.

In regard to this clonotype: The junction and the germline gene differ at one end; a read error may be behind it. The chain recombines TRBV6-1 with TRBJ2-7; TRBD2 aligns across 9 bases. Germline V gene lookup returns CDR1 MNHNS and CDR2 SASEGT. The CDR3 length is 17 residues. CDR3: CASSEVLAGRSGYEKYF. In nucleotides, the CDR3 is TGTGCCAGCAGTGAAGTACTAGCGGGCCGGAGCGGGTACGAGAAGTACTTC.

This clonotype was detected ten times or more. The CDR3 region is CASSRNRAETQYF. As DNA, the CDR3 is TGTGCCAGCTCACGGAATCGGGCGGAGACCCAGTACTTC. The V and J genes are TRBV18 and TRBJ2-5; D is undetermined. CDR3 length: 13 amino acids. Trimming pared 4 bases from V and 5 bases from J, leaving 11 bases between. Germline V gene lookup returns CDR1 KGHSH and CDR2 LQKENI. Full variable domain (remainder filled in from reference TRBV18 and TRBJ2-5): NAGVMQNPRHLVRRRGQEARLRCSPMKGHSHVYWYRQLPEEGLKFMVYLQKENIIDESGMPKERFSAEFPKEGPSILRIQQVVRGDSAAYFCASSRNRAETQYFGPGTRLLVL.

There are many counts of this clonotype. The gene calls are TRBV15 and TRBJ1-5; 7 nucleotides align to TRBD1. Unmatched junction bases numbered 4, after V lost 10 bases and J lost 4 bases. CDR3 size: 12 residues. Germline V gives CDR1 LNHNV, CDR2 YYDKDF (reference sequence). CDR3 in DNA: TGTGCCATCCAGGGGGGGAATCAGCCCCAGCATTTT. Its protein is CAIQGGNQPQHF.

The chain joins TRBV5-6 to TRBJ1-1; D uncertain. Germline V lookup: CDR1 SGHDT, CDR2 YYEEEE. The germline V and J ends were trimmed by 0 bases and 8 bases, with 11 bases remaining between them. The CDR3 spans 13 residues. The CDR3 bases are TGTGCCAGCAGCTTGGGAGGGATTTTAGAAGCTTTCTTT. Encoded protein: CASSLGGILEAFF. Complete variable domain (other parts from reference TRBV5-6 and TRBJ1-1): DAGVTQSPTHLIKTRGQQVTLRCSPKSGHDTVSWYQQALGQGPQFIFQYYEEEERQRGNFPDRFSGHQFPNYSSELNVNALLLGDSALYLCASSLGGILEAFFGQGTRLTVV.

This clonotype occurred a few times. The chain links TRBV12-3 or TRBV12-4 to TRBJ2-2; unclear D gene. CDR3 length equals 15 residues. The V and J ends lost 3 bases and 3 bases respectively, with 11 bases between them. The CDR3 DNA is TGTGCCAGCAGTTTCCGTGACCGTGACACCGGGGAGCTGTTTTTT. It encodes CASSFRDRDTGELFF.

The sample holds a few counts of this clonotype. The rearrangement joins TRBV20-1 to TRBJ2-1, with 11 bases that match TRBD2. The CDR3 runs 15 residues. V trimming: 5 bases; J trimming: 6 bases; junction bases outside the gene matches: 9. Germline V CDR1 and CDR2: DFQATT, SNEGSKA (reference sequence). The CDR3 is CSAYKLAGVINEQFF. The CDR3 DNA is TGCAGTGCTTATAAACTAGCGGGAGTTATCAATGAGCAGTTCTTC.

In its sample, this clonotype was seen many times. The V and J genes are TRBV20-1 and TRBJ2-1; 9 bases are a match to TRBD1. This CDR3 is 14 amino acids long. Germline trimming cut 3 bases from V and 8 bases from J; bases unmatched to any gene: 8. Germline V gene sequence: CDR1 DFQATT, CDR2 SNEGSKA (reference sequence). The CDR3 DNA follows: TGCAGTGCTAGCCCGAGGACAGGGGTAGATGAGCAGTTCTTC. Translation: CSASPRTGVDEQFF.

This clonotype was counted at least ten times. The V and J genes are TRBV5-1 and TRBJ1-1; a weak D match, TRBD1 (6 bases). This CDR3 has 13 residues. CDR1 SGHRS and CDR2 YFSETQ come from the germline V gene. Deletions cut 4 bases from V and 2 bases from J, with 9 bases between. The CDR3 nucleotides read TGCGCCAGCAGCCGGACAGAAAACACTGAAGCTTTCTTT. Its translation: CASSRTENTEAFF.

This clonotype appeared many times. V and J are TRBV29-1 and TRBJ2-6; weak D call: TRBD1 (5 bases). This CDR3 has 13 residues. With 7 bases removed from V and 4 bases from J, the gap between germline ends came to 11 bases. Germline loops: CDR1 SQVTM, CDR2 ANQGSEA. Here the CDR3 reads CSARVTGANVLTF. CDR3 nucleotides: TGCAGCGCCAGGGTAACCGGGGCCAACGTCCTGACTTTC. Supplemented by reference TRBV29-1 and TRBJ2-6, the full variable domain reads SAVISQKPSRDICQRGTSLTIQCQVDSQVTMMFWYRQQPGQSLTLIATANQGSEATYESGFVIDKFPISRPNLTFSTLTVSNMSPEDSSIYLCSARVTGANVLTFGAGSRLTVL.

This clonotype was counted ten times or more. This rearrangement joins TRBV20-1 to TRBJ1-5; TRBD1 matches at 10 bases. This CDR3 spans 16 amino acids. The ends lost 5 bases at V and 2 bases at J; junction bases unmatched: 9. Germline V CDR1 and CDR2: DFQATT, SNEGSKA (reference sequence). The CDR3 DNA sequence: TGCAGTGCTGGGGGGACAGGGGACGCGGGCAATCAGCCCCAGCATTTT. Translation gives CSAGGTGDAGNQPQHF.

Of note for this clonotype: At one boundary the junction diverges from the germline segment, which might be a read error. The V call is TRBV13, the J call TRBJ2-1; 10 bases fit TRBD2. The CDR3 totals 15 residues. The germline V gene encodes CDR1 PRHDT and CDR2 FYEKMQ (reference sequence). The CDR3 is CTSSLELAGINEQFF. For the CDR3, the DNA is TGTACCAGCAGCTTAGAACTAGCGGGAATCAATGAGCAGTTCTTC.

This rearrangement joins TRBV27 to TRBJ2-1, with 10 bases that match TRBD2. V gave up 6 bases and J gave up 12 bases; unmatched junction bases: 17. The germline V gene has CDR1 MNHEY and CDR2 SMNVEV (reference sequence). This CDR3 spans 16 amino acids. DNA for the CDR3: TGTGCCAGCAGCGATCTTGGGCACCCTAGCGGGAGCGGGCAGTTCTTC. Its translation: CASSDLGHPSGSGQFF.

This clonotype was counted many times. The chain uses TRBV20-1 and TRBJ2-3; D remains ambiguous. The CDR3 runs 15 residues. V was clipped by 0 bases and J by 5 bases, with 15 bases between them. Germline V CDR1 and CDR2: DFQATT, SNEGSKA (reference sequence). The CDR3: CSARDRVRGGDTQYF. CDR3 in DNA: TGCAGTGCTAGAGATCGAGTTCGAGGTGGAGATACGCAGTATTTT.

In this sample, this clonotype turned up many times. The chain has TRBV5-1 and TRBJ2-7; 9 bases line up with TRBD1. The germline V gene has CDR1 SGHRS and CDR2 YFSETQ. The CDR3 is made up of 16 amino acids. The V and J ends lost 4 bases and 2 bases, in that order; junction bases with no gene match: 10. CDR3 sequence (DNA): TGCGCCAGCAGCCTAAGTCCCGGGACAGGGACCTACGAGCAGTACTTC. Translated, it gives CASSLSPGTGTYEQYF.